This T cell receptor beta chain emerged from a study of PD-1 blockade in classical Hodgkin lymphoma. About the research overall: Each patient was given nivolumab 3 mg/kg through a vein every 2 weeks. Regarding the study as a whole: It was CD4+ TCR diversity, not CD8+, that rose significantly by C4D1.

Method: immunoSEQ multiplex PCR; TCRdb's copy keeps in-frame clones and lacks some. This sample carries fewer than 35,000 clones, about 90% of them seen once, and the ten largest clones take around 0.3%. V was pared by 2 bases and J by 13 bases, with 20 bases between. This CDR3 region has 14 residues. Germline V gives CDR1 SEHNR, CDR2 FQNEAQ (reference sequence). This clone occurred once. The target antigen is unknown. Specified time point: cycle 4 day 1 (C4D1), after six to seven weeks of nivolumab. Autologous stem cell transplantation was followed by relapse in every patient, and brentuximab vedotin exposure varied. It was by magnetic negative selection that CD4+ T cells were purified from thawed PBMCs. The study recorded best responses of complete response, partial response or progressive disease.

The gene calls are TRBV7-9 and TRBJ1-2, with D possibly TRBD1 on 5 matching bases. The sample here was CD4+ T cells from blood, taken before the fourth cycle of nivolumab. The sequence was obtained from a human donor with classical Hodgkin lymphoma. The CDR3 is CASSLLSGLSSITF. CDR3 coding DNA: TGTGCCAGCAGCTTACTCTCGGGACTCTCCTCAATCACCTTC.